A single sample is the source of the 26 T cell receptor beta chains below, sequenced in a study of beta chain features in type 1 diabetes. Points from the study as a whole: When Type 1 diabetes patients were examined, their TCRB CDR3s proved moderately but significantly shorter in all four CD4+ subsets.

Their antigens remain unidentified. Isolated RNA was reverse transcribed in full, so expressed TCRB transcripts were sequenced. Measured with immunoSEQ multiplex PCR; TCRdb has only the in-frame clones, and not every one. The sample includes some 640,000 clones, roughly an eighth of them seen just once. Source material: naive CD4+ T cells from blood. The receptors were sampled from a man between 18 and 35 years old with type 1 diabetes.

In regard to this clone: Other DNA sequences within the sample encode an identical CDR3. In DNA, the CDR3 is TGTGCCAGCAGCGTAAACTATGGCTACACCTTC. Its protein product is CASSVNYGYTF. The chain recombines TRBV9 with TRBJ1-2; D is uncertain. V gave up 1 base and J gave up 2 bases, with 0 bases separating them. The CDR3 has 11 residues. Germline V gene data show CDR1 as SGDLS and CDR2 as YYNGEE.

The chain carries TRBV7-8 and TRBJ2-1; no definite D call. The CDR3 sequence is 15 residues long. Germline CDR1 SGHVS, CDR2 FQNEAQ. Between the trimmed V and J ends, which lost 8 bases and 10 bases, there was a span of 24 bases. This CDR3 is CASGVSTAILREQFF. The CDR3 DNA is TGTGCCAGCGGCGTTAGTACAGCAATTTTGCGCGAGCAGTTCTTC.

The chain recombines TRBV18 with TRBJ2-3, with D possibly TRBD1 on 6 matching bases. The length of the CDR3 is 16 residues. Deletions cut 4 bases from V and 5 bases from J, with 19 bases between. From germline, CDR1 is KGHSH and CDR2 LQKENI. The CDR3 DNA is TGTGCCAGCTCACGACGACAGGACCCCGCAAAAGATACGCAGTATTTT. Translated, it gives CASSRRQDPAKDTQYF.

The CDR3 sequence: CASSLLRELDTQYF. The CDR3 region has the DNA TGTGCCAGCTCACTTTTGCGGGAGTTGGATACGCAGTATTTT. The V gene is TRBV18, the J gene TRBJ2-3; 7 bases are shared with TRBD2. Germline CDR1 KGHSH, CDR2 LQKENI. The CDR3 spans 14 residues. The J segment lost 6 bases and the V segment lost 4 bases, leaving 7 bases of the junction unmatched.

This chain connects TRBV18 to TRBJ2-7; 9 bases fit TRBD1. J lost 5 bases, V lost 5 bases, and 10 bases had no gene match. This CDR3 is 15 amino acids long. Germline CDR1 and CDR2: KGHSH and LQKENI. The CDR3 here is CASSSGQGLFDEQYF. CDR3 DNA sequence: TGTGCCAGCTCATCGGGACAGGGTTTGTTCGACGAGCAGTACTTC.

This clone was counted a few times. The chain uses TRBV6-5 and TRBJ2-5, with TRBD2 identical over 9 bases. After removal of 8 bases from V and 2 bases from J, the junction contained 9 bases not matched to a gene. Germline V gene sequence: CDR1 MNHEY, CDR2 SVGAGI. The CDR3 loop spans 15 amino acids. CDR3 sequence: CASSLPTSGQETQYF. In DNA, the CDR3 is TGTGCCAGCTCCCTCCCTACTAGCGGGCAAGAGACCCAGTACTTC.

This clone was picked up a small number of times. V gene TRBV20-1 combines with J gene TRBJ1-2; 7 positions match TRBD1. The length of the CDR3 is 11 residues. With 3 bases clipped from V and 7 bases from J, the junction kept 2 bases outside the gene matches. CDR1 is DFQATT and CDR2 is SNEGSKA in the germline V gene (reference sequence). The CDR3 here is CSARQGGGYTF. CDR3 coding DNA: TGCAGTGCTAGGCAGGGGGGTGGCTACACCTTC.

The chain combines TRBV30 with TRBJ2-7; 7 bases align to TRBD1. Losses at the gene ends were 2 bases for V and 4 bases for J; bases not matched to a gene: 5. In germline, CDR1 is GTSNPN, CDR2 SVGIG (reference sequence). The CDR3 runs to 13 residues. CDR3 protein: CAWSYRGVYEQYF. CDR3 DNA sequence: TGTGCCTGGAGTTACAGGGGTGTGTACGAGCAGTACTTC.

V gene TRBV28 combines with J gene TRBJ2-7; TRBD1 matches at 8 bases. The J segment lost 2 bases and the V segment lost 7 bases, leaving 4 bases of the junction unmatched. CDR3 length equals 13 residues. CDR1 and CDR2 (germline): MDHEN, SYDVKM. The CDR3 DNA reads as TGTGCCAGCAAAGGACAGGGACCCTACGAGCAGTACTTC. Translated: CASKGQGPYEQYF. Variable domain in full (rest from reference TRBV28 and TRBJ2-7): DVKVTQSSRYLVKRTGEKVFLECVQDMDHENMFWYRQDPGLGLRLIYFSYDVKMKEKGDIPEGYSVSREKKERFSLILESASTNQTSMYLCASKGQGPYEQYFGPGTRLTVT.

This rearrangement joins TRBV27 to TRBJ2-6; 9 nucleotides match TRBD1. CDR1 MNHEY and CDR2 SMNVEV come from the germline V gene (reference sequence). The CDR3 has 17 amino acids. V was clipped by 5 bases and J by 0 bases; unmatched bases: 5. CDR3 residues: CASSTSGQGSGANVLTF. DNA of the CDR3: TGTGCCAGCAGTACCTCGGGACAGGGCTCTGGGGCCAACGTCCTGACTTTC.

This clone was observed a handful of times. J is TRBJ2-3 and V is TRBV7-3, with a tentative D call TRBD1 (6 bases). Looked up from germline, CDR1 is SGHTA and CDR2 is FQGTGA. This CDR3 has 15 residues. With 5 bases removed from V and 1 base from J, the gap between germline ends came to 13 bases. The CDR3 DNA follows: TGTGCCAGCAGCACGGGGACAACTGGCACAGATACGCAGTATTTT. Encoded protein: CASSTGTTGTDTQYF.

The V call is TRBV6-1, the J call TRBJ2-4; D is perhaps TRBD2 (5 bases). The CDR3 length is 18 residues. From germline, CDR1 is MNHNS and CDR2 SASEGT. V was clipped by 0 bases and J by 3 bases, with 18 bases between them. Here the CDR3 DNA reads TGTGCCAGCAGTGAAGCGCTTCAAGGGCTAGCAGTCAAAAACATTCAGTACTTC. This translates into CASSEALQGLAVKNIQYF.

This chain joins TRBV29-1 and TRBJ2-2; D remains unclear. Germline values: CDR1 SQVTM, CDR2 ANQGSEA. The CDR3 has 12 residues. Trimming took off 3 bases at V and 1 base at J, with 3 bases between the two ends. Here the CDR3 reads CSVEKNTGELFF. The CDR3, as DNA: TGCAGCGTTGAGAAGAACACCGGGGAGCTGTTTTTT.

This chain joins TRBV7-2 and TRBJ2-5; 8 positions agree with TRBD1. This CDR3 is 15 amino acids long. Per the germline V gene, CDR1 is SGHTA and CDR2 is FQGNSA. Losses at the gene ends were 1 base for V and 6 bases for J; bases not matched to a gene: 7. In DNA, the CDR3 is TGTGCCAGCAGCTTAGGACAGGGGCCGAGGAAGACCCAGTACTTC. Encoded protein: CASSLGQGPRKTQYF.

The chain joins TRBV30 to TRBJ2-1, with TRBD2 identical over 7 bases. The germline CDR1 and CDR2 sequences are GTSNPN and SVGIG (reference sequence). Trimming cost V 0 bases and J 3 bases; bases outside gene matches: 5. This CDR3 has 15 residues. This CDR3 is CAWSVSSGGYNEQFF. As DNA, the CDR3 is TGTGCCTGGAGTGTATCTAGCGGAGGCTACAATGAGCAGTTCTTC.

The rearrangement joins TRBV30 to TRBJ2-7; D is ambiguous. The V end lost 2 bases, the J end lost 2 bases, and 7 bases lay between the germline ends. The germline V gene encodes CDR1 GTSNPN and CDR2 SVGIG (reference sequence). CDR3 length equals 12 residues. CDR3 sequence (DNA): TGTGCCTGGAGTCTTCCGGCCTACGAGCAGTACTTC. It specifies CAWSLPAYEQYF.

CDR3 sequence reads: CASSYRTGDYEQYF. For the CDR3, the DNA is TGTGCCAGCAGTTACCGAACCGGGGACTACGAGCAGTACTTC. The chain joins TRBV6-5 to TRBJ2-7, with D perhaps matching TRBD2 (5 bases). Germline CDR1 is MNHEY and CDR2 is SVGAGI. The V and J ends lost 2 bases and 3 bases respectively, with 11 bases between them. CDR3 length: 14 amino acids.

The chain carries TRBV28 and TRBJ1-5, with no clear D. Trimming took off 3 bases at V and 2 bases at J, with 11 bases between the two ends. Germline CDR1 is MDHEN and CDR2 is SYDVKM. The CDR3 sequence is 15 residues long. DNA for the CDR3: TGTGCCAGCAGTTTTATTCCCCAGGGCAATCAGCCCCAGCATTTT. Translation: CASSFIPQGNQPQHF.

This chain uses TRBV7-2 with TRBJ2-7, with 7 bases fitting TRBD1. This CDR3 region has 15 residues. The germline V gene has CDR1 SGHTA and CDR2 FQGNSA. The J segment lost 0 bases and the V segment lost 5 bases, leaving 7 bases of the junction unmatched. CDR3 loop: CASSNRRDSSYEQYF. CDR3 DNA: TGTGCCAGCAGCAATCGACGGGACAGCTCCTACGAGCAGTACTTC.

The J gene is TRBJ1-1, the V gene TRBV9; no definite D call. The germline CDR1 and CDR2 sequences are SGDLS and YYNGEE. V lost 4 bases and J 4 bases, leaving 11 bases between the germline ends. The CDR3 runs 13 residues. The CDR3 nucleotides read TGTGCCAGCAGCCTAGACGCGGGCACTGAAGCTTTCTTT. Translation gives CASSLDAGTEAFF.

The chain recombines TRBV20-1 with TRBJ2-7; TRBD2 might be the D (6 bases). The length of the CDR3 is 11 residues. The V end was cut by 3 bases, the J end by 7 bases, with 10 bases between. Germline CDR1 DFQATT, CDR2 SNEGSKA (reference sequence). The CDR3 here is CSASTGSEQYF. CDR3 in DNA: TGCAGTGCTAGTACCGGGAGTGAGCAGTACTTC.

This clone was observed a few times. J is TRBJ1-5 and V is TRBV5-8; 10 bases map to TRBD1. CDR1 is SGHTS and CDR2 is YDEGEE in the germline V gene. The CDR3 extends over 15 amino acids. V shed 4 bases and J 5 bases; nucleotides not matched to a gene: 6. The CDR3 protein is CASSGGQGRYQPQHF. The CDR3 coding sequence is TGTGCCAGCAGCGGGGGACAGGGGCGGTATCAGCCCCAGCATTTT.

The rearrangement links TRBV6-5 to TRBJ2-5; 9 bases are shared with TRBD2. The CDR3 consists of 14 residues. Trimming at V came to 10 bases and at J to 5 bases, leaving 11 bases not matched to a gene. Germline loops: CDR1 MNHEY, CDR2 SVGAGI. CDR3 loop: CATTPGLALETQYF. The DNA of the CDR3 is TGTGCCACCACTCCGGGACTAGCTTTGGAGACCCAGTACTTC.

The rearrangement joins TRBV9 to TRBJ2-3; 9 positions agree with TRBD1. Germline V CDR1 and CDR2: SGDLS, YYNGEE. The CDR3 is 16 residues long. The V and J ends lost 0 bases and 2 bases, in that order; junction bases with no gene match: 4. Here the CDR3 reads CASSVVRTGDTDTQYF. The CDR3 DNA reads as TGTGCCAGCAGCGTAGTTCGGACAGGGGACACAGATACGCAGTATTTT.

The rearrangement links TRBV9 to TRBJ2-2; D remains ambiguous. V was trimmed by 7 bases and J by 6 bases, leaving 7 bases between them. This CDR3 contains 11 residues. CDR1 and CDR2 (germline): SGDLS, YYNGEE. The CDR3 loop is CASGDSGELFF. The CDR3 coding sequence is TGTGCCAGCGGAGATTCCGGGGAGCTGTTTTTT.

The genes are TRBV5-1 and TRBJ2-6; 8 bases match TRBD1. The germline V gene has CDR1 SGHRS and CDR2 YFSETQ. This CDR3 comprises 16 residues. J lost 2 bases, V lost 5 bases, and 6 bases had no gene match. The CDR3 here is CASSQGATAGANVLTF. CDR3 sequence (DNA): TGCGCCAGCAGTCAGGGGGCTACAGCTGGGGCCAACGTCCTGACTTTC.